This is a list of T cell receptor beta chains from one sample in a study of blood T cell repertoires in COVID-19. Some clones are missing from TCRdb's copy, which holds only in-frame ones; the method was immunoSEQ multiplex PCR. The repertoire consists of some 260,000 clones, with approximately 90% occurring once and the leading ten covering 1.5% to 2%. The sequenced material came from PBMCs or T cells enriched from blood (not recorded which). These receptors all stem from a woman younger than 35 who had recovered from COVID-19. Both conserved end residues are part of each CDR3. D genes are given only for firm matches. Expanded clones are given a class, and other clones once, few, many or no size at all.

cdr3_length	v_call	d_call	clone_size	j_call	cdr3_aa	cdr3_nt
14	TRBV19	TRBD1	once	TRBJ1-2	CASSTTGTGYGYTF	TGTGCCAGTAGTACCACCGGGACAGGCTATGGCTACACCTTC
16	TRBV27	TRBD1	.	TRBJ1-2	CASSFWAGGDYYGYTF	TGTGCCAGCAGTTTTTGGGCAGGGGGAGACTACTATGGCTACACCTTC
14	TRBV7-9	.	.	TRBJ2-5	CASSLRSAGETQYF	TGTGCCAGCAGCTTACGTAGCGCGGGAGAGACCCAGTACTTC
13	TRBV29-1	.	.	TRBJ2-3	CSVEGTYTDTQYF	TGCAGCGTTGAAGGAACTTACACAGATACGCAGTATTTT
14	TRBV3-1/TRBV3-2	.	.	TRBJ2-7	CASSRPGSSYEQYF	TGTGCCAGCAGCCGCCCAGGCAGCTCCTACGAGCAGTACTTC
16	TRBV15	.	.	TRBJ2-1	CATSREVRDYYNEQFF	TGTGCCACCAGCAGAGAGGTGCGGGATTACTACAATGAGCAGTTCTTC
19	TRBV7-6	TRBD2	.	TRBJ2-7	CASSLRGTSGRSFSYEQYF	TGTGCCAGCAGCTTACGAGGGACTAGCGGGAGAAGTTTCTCCTACGAGCAGTACTTC
15	TRBV10-3	.	.	TRBJ1-6	CAISESGEGSSPLHF	TGTGCCATCAGTGAGTCAGGCGAGGGAAGTTCACCCCTCCACTTT
13	TRBV3-1/TRBV3-2	TRBD1	.	TRBJ2-7	CASSQVSGGEQYF	TGTGCCAGCAGCCAAGTATCAGGGGGCGAGCAGTACTTC
13	TRBV19	.	.	TRBJ2-1	CASRDSSYNEQFF	TGTGCCAGTCGGGATTCCTCCTACAATGAGCAGTTCTTC
17	TRBV24-1	TRBD2	.	TRBJ2-3	CATSDLRGRGDRDTQYF	TGTGCCACCAGTGACCTGCGCGGGCGGGGGGACCGAGATACGCAGTATTTT
14	TRBV5-5	.	.	TRBJ1-2	CASSLGGGLYGYTF	TGTGCCAGCAGCTTGGGTGGTGGGCTTTACGGCTACACCTTC
18	TRBV10-3	TRBD2	.	TRBJ2-1	CAISELIGTSGEYNEQFF	TGTGCCATCAGTGAGTTAATAGGGACTAGCGGGGAATACAATGAGCAGTTCTTC
13	TRBV27	TRBD1	.	TRBJ1-6	CASRLQGNSPLHF	TGTGCCAGCAGACTACAGGGGAATTCACCCCTCCACTTT
14	TRBV9	TRBD2	.	TRBJ2-7	CASSVSGTSDEQYF	TGTGCCAGCAGCGTGTCCGGGACTAGCGACGAGCAGTACTTC
12	TRBV11-3	.	.	TRBJ1-3	CASGLSGNTIYF	TGTGCCAGCGGACTCAGTGGAAACACCATATATTTT
15	TRBV4-3	TRBD1	.	TRBJ1-2	CASSPDRGGDYGYTF	TGCGCCAGCAGCCCAGACAGGGGTGGAGACTATGGCTACACCTTC
14	TRBV27	TRBD1	.	TRBJ1-2	CASSPEGTGKVYTF	TGTGCCAGTAGCCCAGAAGGGACAGGGAAGGTCTACACCTTC
15	TRBV6-4	TRBD2	.	TRBJ2-3	CASSDSTSGVDTQYF	TGTGCCAGCAGTGACTCAACTAGCGGGGTAGATACGCAGTATTTT
12	TRBV28	.	.	TRBJ1-6	CASSLLNSPLHF	TGTGCCAGCAGTTTACTGAATTCACCCCTCCACTTT
14	TRBV19	.	few	TRBJ2-1	CASSIGTAYNEQFF	TGTGCCAGTAGTATAGGGACAGCCTACAATGAGCAGTTCTTC
15	TRBV28	TRBD1	.	TRBJ2-2	CASRTGAQGTGELFF	TGTGCCAGCAGAACAGGGGCCCAGGGCACCGGGGAGCTGTTTTTT
15	TRBV3-1/TRBV3-2	.	.	TRBJ1-2	CASSQAQGRDYGYTF	TGTGCCAGCAGCCAAGCCCAGGGTAGGGACTATGGCTACACCTTC
14	TRBV4-1	.	.	TRBJ1-5	CASSLWGVIQPQHF	TGCGCCAGCAGCCTCTGGGGGGTGATTCAGCCCCAGCATTTT
14	TRBV12-5	.	.	TRBJ1-4	CASGPGGTNEKLFF	TGTGCTAGTGGCCCCGGGGGAACTAATGAAAAACTGTTTTTT
14	TRBV20-1	TRBD1	.	TRBJ2-3	CSASRTGRADTQYF	TGCAGTGCTAGTCGGACAGGGCGAGCAGATACGCAGTATTTT
15	TRBV6-1	TRBD1	.	TRBJ1-5	CASSDFNRGIQPQHF	TGTGCCAGCAGTGATTTTAACAGGGGTATTCAGCCCCAGCATTTT
12	TRBV7-2	TRBD1	.	TRBJ2-7	CASRTGVYEQYF	TGTGCCAGCAGAACAGGGGTCTACGAGCAGTACTTC
16	TRBV6-2/TRBV6-3	TRBD2	.	TRBJ2-5	CASSYEAGGWEETQYF	TGTGCCAGCAGTTACGAGGCGGGAGGCTGGGAGGAGACCCAGTACTTC
18	TRBV4-2	TRBD2	.	TRBJ2-2	CASSQDRGLAGATGELFF	TGTGCCAGCAGCCAAGATAGAGGCCTAGCGGGGGCGACCGGGGAGCTGTTTTTT
14	TRBV28	TRBD1	.	TRBJ1-1	CASSSTGVGTEAFF	TGTGCCAGCAGTTCGACAGGGGTTGGCACTGAAGCTTTCTTT
13	TRBV25-1	.	once	TRBJ1-3	CASSRPRGDTIYF	TGTGCCAGCAGTCGACCACGCGGGGACACCATATATTTT
14	TRBV5-4	.	.	TRBJ2-3	CASSSGLNTDTQYF	TGTGCCAGCAGCTCAGGACTTAACACAGATACGCAGTATTTT
13	TRBV6-5	.	.	TRBJ1-5	CASMRSQHQPQHF	TGTGCCAGCATGAGGTCGCAGCATCAGCCCCAGCATTTT
15	TRBV6-5	TRBD2	once	TRBJ2-5	CASSYSTSGRETQYF	TGTGCCAGCAGTTACTCCACTAGCGGGAGAGAGACCCAGTACTTC
18	TRBV25-1	TRBD1	few	TRBJ2-7	CASSASAALGQGIYEQYF	TGTGCCAGCAGTGCCTCCGCCGCTCTGGGACAGGGGATCTACGAGCAGTACTTC
17	TRBV4-3	TRBD2	.	TRBJ2-3	CASSQDLPGGGTDTQYF	TGCGCCAGCAGCCAAGATCTCCCCGGGGGAGGGACAGATACGCAGTATTTT
16	TRBV15	TRBD2	.	TRBJ2-3	CATSRGIAGLTDTQYF	TGTGCCACCAGCAGAGGTATAGCGGGGCTCACAGATACGCAGTATTTT
14	TRBV2	.	.	TRBJ2-7	CASKTGGGGHEQYF	TGTGCCAGCAAAACTGGGGGGGGCGGCCACGAGCAGTACTTC
11	TRBV29-1	.	.	TRBJ1-2	CSVEVRRGYTF	TGCAGCGTTGAAGTCAGGAGGGGCTACACCTTC